Shown below are 23 T cell receptor beta chains from a single sample sequenced in a study of metastatic and nonmetastatic thyroid tumors. Using MiXCR, TCRdb reanalyzed the PCR reads. The sample carries 20,000 to 30,000 clones, 10% to 15% recorded once. Ahead of thyroid surgery, no patient had received treatment of any kind. Sequenced material: blood. All receptors derive from a female donor with papillary thyroid cancer or a benign thyroid nodule (not recorded which). Some clones in this sample may be carry-over from other donors' samples.

The sample holds many counts of this clone. The chain is built from TRBV20-1 and TRBJ1-2; a weak D match, TRBD1 (5 bases). The CDR3 spans 12 residues. V lost 6 bases, J lost 4 bases, and 12 bases lay in between. Germline V gene sequence: CDR1 DFQATT, CDR2 SNEGSKA (reference sequence). The CDR3 DNA sequence: TGCAGTGCCGACCCGGGGGGCTATGGCTACACCTTC. The encoded protein is CSADPGGYGYTF.

The table lists this clone with many counts. The genes are TRBV20-1 and TRBJ2-3; 10 positions agree with TRBD2. There are 14 residues in the CDR3. Trimming removed 3 bases from V and 6 bases from J; junction bases left unmatched: 6. Germline CDR1 DFQATT, CDR2 SNEGSKA (reference sequence). In DNA, the CDR3 is TGCAGTGCTAGTCCTAGCGGGGGAAGGGATACGCAGTATTTT. It specifies CSASPSGGRDTQYF.

On this clone: Relative to the germline gene, one junction end is altered; a read error may explain this. The chain employs TRBV18 and TRBJ2-7; possibly TRBD1 or TRBD2 for D (5 bases each). Germline loops: CDR1 KGHSH, CDR2 LQKENI. The CDR3 spans 16 residues. As DNA, the CDR3 is TGTGTCAGCTCACCACATGGGACCGACCTCTCCTACGAGCAGTACTTC. Amino acid sequence: CVSSPHGTDLSYEQYF.

This clone was seen at least ten times. A much larger clonotype is one base distant, so this may be a read error. The rearrangement joins TRBV28 to TRBJ1-5, with 7 positions matching TRBD1. This CDR3 contains 17 residues. Germline V gene lookup returns CDR1 MDHEN and CDR2 SYDVKM. Trimming removed 5 bases from V and 0 bases from J; junction bases left unmatched: 10. CDR3: CASSTHTGVYSNQPQHF. The CDR3 DNA follows: TGTGCCAGCAGTACCCACACAGGGGTCTATAGCAATCAGCCCCAGCATTTT.

This clone was recorded at least ten times. This chain links TRBV3-1 with TRBJ2-3, with TRBD2 matching 7 bases. Losses at the gene ends were 4 bases for V and 6 bases for J; bases not matched to a gene: 13. The CDR3 is made up of 16 amino acids. Germline V gene lookup returns CDR1 LGHDT and CDR2 YNNKEL (reference sequence). The CDR3 sequence is CASSPLRGGAGDTQYF. The CDR3 DNA is TGTGCCAGCAGCCCCTTGAGGGGAGGGGCTGGGGATACGCAGTATTTT.

This clone was observed many times. The chain is built from TRBV7-8 and TRBJ2-7; D is perhaps TRBD1 (5 bases). Trimming pared 1 base from V and 2 bases from J, leaving 12 bases between. Germline-derived CDR1 and CDR2 are SGHVS and FQNEAQ. This CDR3 contains 15 residues. DNA of the CDR3: TGTGCCAGCAGCTTAGTCCCCGACAGTGCCTACGAGCAGTACTTC. It translates to CASSLVPDSAYEQYF.

This clone has more than one count but fewer than ten. The chain combines TRBV30 with TRBJ1-1; a weak D match, TRBD1 (5 bases). The CDR3 covers 11 residues. Trimming stripped 1 base from V and 6 bases from J, with 6 bases between. The V gene's germline CDR1 is GTSNPN and CDR2 SVGIG (reference sequence). The CDR3 sequence: CAWSGGAEAFF. The CDR3 bases are TGTGCCTGGAGTGGGGGGGCTGAAGCTTTCTTT.

This chain connects TRBV11-1 to TRBJ2-3; D remains ambiguous. The length of the CDR3 is 17 residues. Trimming took off 10 bases at V and 2 bases at J, with 25 bases between the two ends. CDR1 is SGHAT and CDR2 is FQDESV in the germline V gene (reference sequence). CDR3 bases: TGTGCCATCACCTCTCCCCCAGCAGCTTTTGACACAGATACGCAGTATTTT. It specifies CAITSPPAAFDTDTQYF.

This clone was detected ten times or more. A junction boundary mismatches the germline segment, possibly from a read error. This chain uses TRBV6-1 with TRBJ2-5; no reliable D call. The CDR3 sequence is 15 residues long. In germline, CDR1 is MNHNS, CDR2 SASEGT. CDR3 sequence reads: CASSFRATGQVTQYF. The CDR3 DNA reads as TGTGCCAGCAGTTTTCGGGCAACCGGCCAAGTGACCCAGTACTTC.

The table lists this clone with many counts. The genes are TRBV7-9 and TRBJ2-1, with TRBD2 matching 15 bases. J was trimmed by 6 bases and V by 5 bases; bases with no gene match: 5. The CDR3 spans 16 residues. Per germline, CDR1 SEHNR and CDR2 FQNEAQ (reference sequence). Here the CDR3 reads CASSPRTSGRGNEQFF. CDR3 in DNA: TGTGCCAGCAGCCCCCGGACTAGCGGGAGGGGCAATGAGCAGTTCTTC.

There are a few counts of this clone. The chain carries TRBV6-1 and TRBJ1-2; 7 positions match TRBD1. Germline values: CDR1 MNHNS, CDR2 SASEGT. CDR3 length: 15 amino acids. V was clipped by 0 bases and J by 2 bases; unmatched bases: 3. The CDR3 loop is CASSEALRGNYGYTF. For the CDR3, the DNA is TGTGCCAGCAGTGAAGCTCTCAGGGGGAACTATGGCTACACCTTC.

This clone came up many times. The genes are TRBV7-9 and TRBJ1-2; unclear D gene. Germline assignment: CDR1 SEHNR and CDR2 FQNEAQ (reference sequence). Trimming took 1 base from V and 4 from J, leaving 10 bases between them. The CDR3 is 14 amino acids. CDR3 coding DNA: TGTGCCAGCAGCTTAGGATCCTCTCTCTATGGCTACACCTTC. It specifies CASSLGSSLYGYTF.

The chain employs TRBV5-4 and TRBJ1-3; D perhaps matches TRBD1 (6 bases). Trimming stripped 4 bases from V and 8 bases from J, with 16 bases between. From germline, CDR1 is SGHNT and CDR2 YYREEE (reference sequence). The CDR3 loop spans 14 amino acids. The CDR3 sequence: CASSGDTVPDTIYF. Here the CDR3 DNA reads TGTGCCAGCAGCGGGGACACGGTGCCTGACACCATATATTTT.

This clone was seen ten or more times. The CDR3 DNA reads TGTGCCAGCTCACCACAAGTGACGGAGCACGACGAGCAGTACTTC. Its translation: CASSPQVTEHDEQYF. The chain employs TRBV18 and TRBJ2-7; D gene uncertain. The CDR3 is made up of 15 amino acids. The ends were cut back, 1 base at V and 5 bases at J, with 15 bases in the middle. CDR1 is KGHSH, CDR2 LQKENI, per germline. Variable domain in full (rest from reference TRBV18 and TRBJ2-7): NAGVMQNPRHLVRRRGQEARLRCSPMKGHSHVYWYRQLPEEGLKFMVYLQKENIIDESGMPKERFSAEFPKEGPSILRIQQVVRGDSAAYFCASSPQVTEHDEQYFGPGTRLTVT.

The rearrangement uses TRBV27 and TRBJ2-7, with D unresolved. The CDR3 has 13 residues. V lost 0 bases, J lost 7 bases, and 10 bases lay in between. The germline V gene has CDR1 MNHEY and CDR2 SMNVEV (reference sequence). CDR3 sequence (DNA): TGTGCCAGCAGTTTATCGATGGGTAGGGAGCAGTACGTC. Translation: CASSLSMGREQYV.

This clone was counted many times. This chain uses TRBV19 with TRBJ2-5; possible D gene TRBD2, 6 bases. Looked up from germline, CDR1 is LNHDA and CDR2 is SQIVND (reference sequence). Deletions cut 3 bases from V and 3 bases from J, with 11 bases between. The CDR3 length is 14 residues. The CDR3 loop is CASSMGSGKETQYF. CDR3 sequence (DNA): TGTGCCAGTAGTATGGGTAGCGGAAAAGAGACCCAGTACTTC.

As to this clone: This could be a read error, since a much larger clone is one nucleotide away. The rearrangement links TRBV11-1 to TRBJ2-3; 8 nucleotides align to TRBD2. CDR1 is SGHAT and CDR2 is FQDESV in the germline V gene (reference sequence). V shed 5 bases and J 4 bases; nucleotides not matched to a gene: 8. The CDR3 sequence is 15 residues long. The CDR3 here is CASSLTSEGPDTQYF. CDR3 nucleotides: TGTGCCAGCAGCCTGACTAGCGAGGGGCCAGATACGCAGTATTTT.

This clone is medium-sized (0.01 to 0.1%) by share. This chain joins TRBV5-1 and TRBJ1-2; 10 bases fit TRBD1. J gave up 4 bases and V 0 bases, and 3 bases lay outside the gene matches. Germline lookup yields CDR1 SGHRS and CDR2 YFSETQ. The CDR3 covers 15 residues. CDR3 in amino acids: CASSLDGQGVYGYTF. DNA for the CDR3: TGCGCCAGCAGCTTGGACGGACAGGGGGTCTATGGCTACACCTTC.

V gene TRBV28 combines with J gene TRBJ1-6; tentative D call: TRBD1 (6 bases). Trimming left V 8 bases short and J 9 bases short, with 14 bases between. CDR1 and CDR2 (germline): MDHEN, SYDVKM. The length of the CDR3 is 13 residues. The CDR3 region is CASYRDIPSPLHF. The DNA for the CDR3 is TGTGCCAGCTACCGGGACATCCCTTCACCCCTCCACTTT.

This clone showed up many times. This chain joins TRBV3-1 and TRBJ2-7, with 10 positions matching TRBD1. The CDR3 runs 13 residues. Germline loops: CDR1 LGHDT, CDR2 YNNKEL (reference sequence). The V gene end was trimmed by 4 bases and the J gene end by 6 bases; junction bases not matched to a gene: 3. CDR3: CASSRGTGAEQYF. The CDR3 bases are TGTGCCAGCAGCCGAGGGACAGGGGCCGAGCAGTACTTC.

To note about this clone: This may arise from a read error, as a much more abundant clone is one base away. This CDR3 fails to terminate in the conserved phenylalanine or tryptophan, so it likely reflects a read error. The CDR3 DNA reads as TGTGCCTGGAGTGCGGGTGGTGCTCCTAACGATGGCTACACCCTC. As protein: CAWSAGGAPNDGYTL. V and J are TRBV30 and TRBJ1-2; D not resolved. The length of the CDR3 is 15 residues. Germline values: CDR1 GTSNPN, CDR2 SVGIG (reference sequence).

In this sample, this clone turned up many times. Being one base from a much bigger clone, this may be a read error. V and J are TRBV12-3 or TRBV12-4 and TRBJ1-2, with D possibly being TRBD1 (5 bases). The CDR3 runs to 14 residues. V was cut by 5 bases and J by 4 bases, with 14 bases left in between. Here the CDR3 reads CASSLRRGVYGYTF. CDR3 DNA: TGTGCCAGCAGTCTTCGTAGAGGGGTCTATGGCTACACCTTC.

This clone was picked up many times. This sequence joins TRBV20-1 and TRBJ1-5; D remains unclear. The CDR3 is made up of 13 amino acids. Germline V CDR1 and CDR2: DFQATT, SNEGSKA (reference sequence). V was trimmed by 1 base and J by 3 bases, leaving 7 bases between them. In DNA, the CDR3 is TGCAGTGCTAGAGTGGGGATCAATCAGCCCCAGCATTTT. Amino acid sequence: CSARVGINQPQHF.